This is a list of T cell receptor beta chains from one sample in a study of siplizumab effects on memory and regulatory T cells. Some clones are missing from TCRdb's copy, which holds only in-frame ones; the method was immunoSEQ multiplex PCR. Of around 97,000 clones in the sample, just under 95% were seen once. The sequenced sample consisted of non-Treg CD4+ T cells sorted from blood. These receptors were taken from a human donor in good health. Each CDR3 is given with its conserved first and last residue. D genes are given only for firm matches. Size tells how often a clone was seen (once, few, many) or the class of an expanded clone, and some rows leave it out.

D	J	V	size	CDR3	DNA
NA	TRBJ2-1	TRBV11-2	NA	CASSLVTGVGVLGFF	TGTGCCAGCAGCTTAGTGACGGGTGTTGGTGTTTTAGGGTTCTTC
NA	TRBJ1-5	TRBV19	NA	CASSPNSNQPQHF	TGTGCCAGTAGTCCAAACAGCAATCAGCCCCAGCATTTT
TRBD1	TRBJ1-1	TRBV6-1	NA	CASSLPPRGRGVF	TGTGCCAGCAGTTTACCTCCCAGGGGCAGGGGGGTCTTT
NA	TRBJ1-3	TRBV28	NA	CASSINRRNTIYF	TGTGCCAGCAGTATTAACAGAAGAAACACCATATATTTT
NA	TRBJ1-5	TRBV4-1	few	CASSPNRGNQPQHF	TGCGCCAGCAGCCCCAACAGGGGCAATCAGCCCCAGCATTTT
NA	TRBJ1-1	TRBV12-1	NA	CASSPLLQGRQSLNTEAFF	TGTGCCAGCAGCCCCCTGTTGCAGGGTCGTCAGAGCCTGAACACTGAAGCTTTCTTT
NA	TRBJ1-4	TRBV9	NA	CASSEGTNEKLFF	TGTGCCAGCAGCGAGGGGACTAATGAAAAACTGTTTTTT
NA	TRBJ1-1	TRBV30	few	CAWRLGTGTEAFF	TGTGCCTGGAGGCTTGGAACGGGAACTGAAGCTTTCTTT
TRBD2	TRBJ2-1	TRBV10-3	NA	CAISGVLAPHNEQFF	TGTGCCATCAGTGGCGTACTAGCGCCTCACAATGAGCAGTTCTTC
TRBD1	TRBJ1-5	TRBV28	NA	CASSRQGVSLVEHF	TGTGCCAGCAGTCGGCAGGGGGTCAGTCTTGTGGAGCATTTT
TRBD2	TRBJ2-1	TRBV5-4	NA	CASSFTSGSTEQFF	TGTGCCAGCAGCTTCACTAGCGGGAGTACTGAGCAGTTCTTC
NA	TRBJ1-1	TRBV6-1	NA	CATQLNRDGEAFF	TGTGCCACACAACTTAACCGGGACGGTGAAGCTTTCTTT
NA	TRBJ2-7	TRBV4-2	NA	CASSRVSSYEQYF	TGTGCCAGCAGCCGCGTGAGCTCCTACGAGCAGTACTTC
TRBD1	TRBJ2-1	TRBV19	once	CASSTGTAYNEQFF	TGTGCCAGTAGTACCGGGACAGCTTACAATGAGCAGTTCTTC
NA	TRBJ1-2	TRBV27	NA	CATLKRTGEMLTF	TGTGCCACTCTTAAAAGGACCGGCGAAATGCTCACCTTC
NA	TRBJ1-4	TRBV27	NA	CASSKLQGYNEKLFF	TGTGCCAGCAGTAAACTACAGGGCTATAATGAAAAACTGTTTTTT
NA	TRBJ2-5	TRBV30	NA	CAWSPFRSKPMGETQYF	TGTGCCTGGAGTCCCTTTAGATCAAAACCAATGGGAGAGACCCAGTACTTC
NA	TRBJ2-2	TRBV9	once	CASSLSFRELFF	TGTGCCAGCAGCCTATCTTTTAGGGAGCTGTTTTTT
TRBD2	TRBJ2-5	TRBV6-8	NA	CASNGSGSKDSKETQYF	TGTGCCAGCAATGGTAGCGGGAGTAAAGATTCTAAAGAGACCCAGTACTTC
NA	TRBJ2-7	TRBV28	NA	CASSLFGEQYF	TGTGCCAGCAGTCTATTCGGCGAGCAGTACTTC
TRBD2	TRBJ2-1	TRBV7-9	NA	CASTGGAGGWNEQFF	TGTGCCAGCACCGGGGGAGCGGGAGGGTGGAATGAGCAGTTCTTC
NA	TRBJ2-1	TRBV4-2	NA	CASSQVKGRGGINEQFF	TGTGCCAGCAGCCAAGTTAAGGGCAGGGGAGGTATCAATGAGCAGTTCTTC
NA	TRBJ2-1	TRBV5-4	NA	CASSLDGGRDEQFF	TGTGCCAGCAGCTTGGACGGGGGGCGAGATGAGCAGTTCTTC
TRBD2	TRBJ2-3	TRBV7-9	NA	CASSLGSGTHTQYF	TGTGCCAGCAGCTTGGGTAGCGGGACGCATACGCAGTATTTT
NA	TRBJ2-1	TRBV18	NA	CASSDRAGRTSYNEQFF	TGTGCCAGCTCAGATCGGGCGGGCCGGACCTCCTACAATGAGCAGTTCTTC
TRBD2	TRBJ2-2	TRBV19	NA	CATIREGIGELFF	TGTGCCACTATTCGGGAGGGTATCGGGGAGCTGTTTTTT
NA	TRBJ2-4	TRBV28	NA	CASRRRGRDLVNIQYF	TGTGCCAGCCGGAGGAGGGGGCGCGACTTAGTTAACATTCAGTACTTC
TRBD1	TRBJ1-4	TRBV28	NA	CASSWDRREKLFF	TGTGCCAGCAGTTGGGACAGGAGGGAAAAACTGTTTTTT
NA	TRBJ1-5	TRBV28	NA	CASSFGRGNQPQHF	TGTGCCAGCAGTTTCGGTAGGGGGAATCAGCCCCAGCATTTT
NA	TRBJ2-3	TRBV4-1	NA	CASSQLALGTDTQYF	TGCGCCAGCAGCCAACTAGCCCTGGGCACAGATACGCAGTATTTT
NA	TRBJ2-5	TRBV30	NA	CAWSAWFQETQYF	TGTGCCTGGAGTGCTTGGTTCCAAGAGACCCAGTACTTC
TRBD1	TRBJ2-7	TRBV27	NA	CASSPRTGSYEQYF	TGTGCCAGCAGTCCCCGGACAGGGTCCTACGAGCAGTACTTC
TRBD2	TRBJ2-7	TRBV11-2	NA	CASRTSGEYEQYF	TGTGCCAGCCGGACTAGCGGAGAGTACGAGCAGTACTTC
TRBD2	TRBJ2-1	TRBV28	NA	CASSYKLTASGTSGRAGNEQFF	TGTGCCAGCAGTTATAAGTTGACTGCCTCCGGGACTAGCGGGAGGGCAGGGAATGAGCAGTTCTTC
NA	TRBJ2-4	TRBV7-2	NA	CASSKGGWNIQYF	TGTGCCAGCAGCAAGGGGGGTTGGAACATTCAGTACTTC
TRBD2	TRBJ2-3	TRBV5-1	NA	CASSLRTSGSTDTQYF	TGCGCCAGCAGCCTTCGGACTAGCGGGAGCACAGATACGCAGTATTTT
NA	TRBJ2-3	TRBV7-6	NA	CASSGIDTQYF	TGTGCCAGCTCCGGCATAGATACGCAGTATTTT
NA	TRBJ2-5	TRBV2	once	CASSRGAGETQYF	TGTGCCAGCAGTCGGGGGGCGGGAGAGACCCAGTACTTC
NA	TRBJ1-1	TRBV28	NA	CASSFIGTGNTEAFF	TGTGCCAGCAGTTTCATAGGGACCGGGAACACTGAAGCTTTCTTT
NA	TRBJ2-3	TRBV7-2	once	CASSHDHSRGADTQYF	TGTGCCAGCAGCCATGATCACAGCCGAGGGGCAGATACGCAGTATTTT
TRBD1	TRBJ1-1	TRBV9	NA	CASSVSSTTGGLNTEAFF	TGTGCCAGCAGCGTAAGCTCCACGACAGGGGGCCTGAACACTGAAGCTTTCTTT
NA	TRBJ2-1	TRBV7-9	NA	CASSPPTYNEQFF	TGTGCCAGCAGCCCGCCTACCTACAATGAGCAGTTCTTC
NA	TRBJ1-1	TRBV27	NA	CASSFRPSTEAFF	TGTGCCAGCAGTTTTCGGCCCTCCACTGAAGCTTTCTTT
TRBD1	TRBJ2-7	TRBV5-1	NA	CASSMTTGAGYEQYF	TGCGCCAGCAGCATGACGACAGGGGCGGGTTACGAGCAGTACTTC
NA	TRBJ1-5	TRBV5-1	NA	CASSLSGGSNQPQHF	TGCGCCAGCAGCTTGTCGGGGGGAAGCAATCAGCCCCAGCATTTT
NA	TRBJ2-5	TRBV5-1	NA	CASSPSTGTLQETQYF	TGCGCCAGCAGCCCCTCCACCGGGACTCTCCAAGAGACCCAGTACTTC
NA	TRBJ2-7	TRBV28	NA	CASRRQSSYEQYF	TGTGCCAGCAGACGACAGAGTTCCTACGAGCAGTACTTC
NA	TRBJ2-5	TRBV5-1	NA	CASSLQGKETQYF	TGCGCCAGCAGCTTGCAGGGAAAAGAGACCCAGTACTTC
TRBD1	TRBJ1-2	TRBV5-1	NA	CASSSAGGAHGYTF	TGCGCCAGCAGCTCGGCAGGGGGCGCGCATGGCTACACCTTC
NA	TRBJ1-4	TRBV30	NA	CAWRPHATNEKLFF	TGTGCCTGGAGACCACACGCAACTAATGAAAAACTGTTTTTT
TRBD1	TRBJ1-5	TRBV6-1	NA	CASSGDRLFGPQHF	TGTGCCAGCAGTGGGGACAGGTTATTTGGGCCCCAGCATTTT
TRBD1	TRBJ1-5	TRBV5-1	NA	CASSLEGTGYQPQHF	TGCGCCAGCAGCTTGGAGGGGACAGGTTATCAGCCCCAGCATTTT
NA	TRBJ2-5	TRBV27	NA	CASKTTGRQTQYF	TGTGCCAGCAAAACGACAGGGAGGCAGACCCAGTACTTC
NA	TRBJ2-3	TRBV27	NA	CASSRRQGGWDTQYF	TGTGCCAGCAGCAGACGACAAGGGGGTTGGGATACGCAGTATTTT
NA	TRBJ2-3	TRBV5-1	NA	CASGEDTQYF	TGCGCCAGTGGTGAGGATACGCAGTATTTT
NA	TRBJ2-7	TRBV19	NA	CASSIIRGGGASEQYF	TGTGCCAGTAGTATCATTCGGGGAGGGGGAGCAAGCGAGCAGTACTTC
TRBD2	TRBJ2-2	TRBV5-1	NA	CASSLGAGAGELFF	TGCGCCAGCAGCTTGGGAGCGGGAGCCGGGGAGCTGTTTTTT